This TCR beta chain appears in the sequencing data of a study of T cells in Graves' hyperthyroidism and ophthalmopathy. The study, taken as a whole, reports: Ophthalmopathy was separated from stable hyperthyroidism by a 13 V-J model. Within blood appeared most thyroid clonotypes that had expanded above 0.001.

Germline V gene lookup returns CDR1 GTSNPN and CDR2 SVGIG (reference sequence). The V segment lost 3 bases and the J segment 11 bases; nucleotides outside the gene matches: 8. CDR3 size: 12 residues. TCR beta CDR3 sequences were amplified from RNA transcripts. In the first-round RT-PCR of the TCR CDR3, the HTBI primer set was used. TCRdb reprocessed the multiplex PCR reads via MiXCR and lists one record per CDR3 protein. This repertoire shows around 520,000 distinct CDR3 sequences, 13% to 15% found once; its top ten account for over 15%. Uncontrolled infection, other autoimmune disease, pregnancy or lactation excluded patients. This clonotype was recorded at least ten times. Its antigen is not identified.

The origin of this receptor is a woman under 30 with Graves' hyperthyroidism. The rearrangement joins TRBV30 to TRBJ1-1; TRBD1 aligns across 8 bases. Material for sequencing was blood. In nucleotides, the CDR3 is TGTGCCTGGAGCCAGGGGGCGATTATTGCTTTCTTT. It yields the protein CAWSQGAIIAFF.